These T cell receptor beta chains were read from a single sample in a study of molecular identifiers for immune sequencing clone quantification. Each CDR3 protein is one row after TCRdb ran MiXCR on the PCR reads. The sample consists of 10,000 to 12,000 distinct CDR3 sequences, 20% to 25% of them appearing once. Sequencing was carried out using naive CD8+ T cells from blood, with Jurkat cell RNA spiked in. These receptor sequences come from a human donor in good health. Some libraries in this study had Jurkat cell RNA spiked in. CDR3s include the opening cysteine and the closing phenylalanine or tryptophan. Each record gives: clone size, V gene, J gene, D gene, CDR3 protein, CDR3 DNA. A D gene is named only where the DNA matches it firmly. Size is stated for part of the rows, as once, few or many counts, or as a class when the clone is expanded.

clone_size: -; v_call: TRBV12-3/TRBV12-4; j_call: TRBJ2-1; d_call: -; cdr3_aa: CASSPPPGLWNEQFF; cdr3_nt: TGTGCCAGCAGTCCCCCGCCGGGGTTGTGGAATGAGCAGTTCTTC
clone_size: medium-sized; v_call: TRBV5-1; j_call: TRBJ1-1; d_call: TRBD1; cdr3_aa: CASSGSTGFTEAFF; cdr3_nt: TGCGCCAGCAGCGGGTCGACAGGGTTCACTGAAGCTTTCTTT
clone_size: few; v_call: TRBV27; j_call: TRBJ2-7; d_call: -; cdr3_aa: CASSYRASYEQYF; cdr3_nt: TGTGCCAGCAGCTACAGGGCGTCCTACGAGCAGTACTTC
clone_size: many; v_call: TRBV5-1; j_call: TRBJ2-2; d_call: TRBD1; cdr3_aa: CASSLDRGDTGELFF; cdr3_nt: TGCGCCAGCAGCTTGGACAGGGGAGACACCGGGGAGCTGTTTTTT
clone_size: many; v_call: TRBV7-9; j_call: TRBJ2-2; d_call: -; cdr3_aa: CASSFGNTGELFF; cdr3_nt: TGTGCCAGCAGCTTCGGGAACACCGGGGAGCTGTTTTTT
clone_size: medium-sized; v_call: TRBV28; j_call: TRBJ2-6; d_call: TRBD1; cdr3_aa: CASSLYRGSGANVLTF; cdr3_nt: TGTGCCAGCAGTTTATACAGGGGCTCTGGGGCCAACGTCCTGACTTTC
clone_size: medium-sized; v_call: TRBV9; j_call: TRBJ2-4; d_call: TRBD2; cdr3_aa: CASSGTLVAGGPAKNIQYF; cdr3_nt: TGTGCCAGCAGCGGTACCCTCGTAGCGGGGGGGCCTGCCAAAAACATTCAGTACTTC
clone_size: many; v_call: TRBV12-3/TRBV12-4; j_call: TRBJ2-3; d_call: TRBD2; cdr3_aa: CASSSGLAAGTDTQYF; cdr3_nt: TGTGCCAGCAGTTCGGGACTAGCGGCCGGCACAGATACGCAGTATTTT
clone_size: few; v_call: TRBV25-1; j_call: TRBJ2-7; d_call: TRBD2; cdr3_aa: CASSEGGTSGRSREQYF; cdr3_nt: TGTGCCAGCAGTGAAGGGGGGACTAGCGGGAGAAGTCGCGAGCAGTACTTC
clone_size: medium-sized; v_call: TRBV11-2; j_call: TRBJ2-7; d_call: -; cdr3_aa: CASSLEWGSYEQYF; cdr3_nt: TGTGCCAGCAGCTTAGAGTGGGGCTCCTACGAGCAGTACTTC
clone_size: medium-sized; v_call: TRBV4-1; j_call: TRBJ2-7; d_call: -; cdr3_aa: CASSQEGAYEQYF; cdr3_nt: TGCGCCAGCAGCCAAGAAGGTGCGTACGAGCAGTACTTC
clone_size: many; v_call: TRBV6-5; j_call: TRBJ2-7; d_call: TRBD2; cdr3_aa: CASKSGDEQYF; cdr3_nt: TGTGCCAGCAAAAGCGGGGACGAGCAGTACTTC
clone_size: many; v_call: TRBV6-5; j_call: TRBJ2-7; d_call: -; cdr3_aa: CASSPGRELSYEQYF; cdr3_nt: TGTGCCAGCAGTCCGGGACGGGAACTCTCCTACGAGCAGTACTTC
clone_size: medium-sized; v_call: TRBV7-7; j_call: TRBJ2-1; d_call: TRBD1; cdr3_aa: CASSPGTGPYNEQFF; cdr3_nt: TGTGCCAGCAGCCCGGGGACAGGGCCCTACAATGAGCAGTTCTTC
clone_size: few; v_call: TRBV11-2; j_call: TRBJ2-1; d_call: -; cdr3_aa: CASSLGQMILHTEAF; cdr3_nt: TGTGCCAGCAGCTTGGGTCAGATGATATTGCATACCGAGGCCTTC
clone_size: medium-sized; v_call: TRBV30; j_call: TRBJ2-1; d_call: -; cdr3_aa: CASIDPSSYNEQFF; cdr3_nt: TGTGCCTCAATAGACCCGAGCTCCTACAATGAGCAGTTCTTC
clone_size: medium-sized; v_call: TRBV28; j_call: TRBJ2-7; d_call: TRBD1; cdr3_aa: CASSHPGTGSYEQYF; cdr3_nt: TGTGCCAGCAGTCACCCCGGGACAGGATCCTACGAGCAGTACTTC
clone_size: medium-sized; v_call: TRBV28; j_call: TRBJ2-5; d_call: TRBD2; cdr3_aa: CASKSGRAGETQYF; cdr3_nt: TGTGCCAGCAAAAGCGGGAGGGCAGGGGAGACCCAGTACTTC
clone_size: medium-sized; v_call: TRBV10-2; j_call: TRBJ2-5; d_call: -; cdr3_aa: CASSVTLYQETQYF; cdr3_nt: TGCGCCAGCAGTGTAACTCTATACCAAGAGACCCAGTACTTC
clone_size: few; v_call: TRBV7-8; j_call: TRBJ2-5; d_call: TRBD1; cdr3_aa: CASSLVGWDRGETQYF; cdr3_nt: TGTGCCAGCAGCTTAGTGGGTTGGGACAGGGGAGAGACCCAGTACTTC
clone_size: few; v_call: TRBV6-6; j_call: TRBJ2-3; d_call: TRBD2; cdr3_aa: CASKALAGGGSTDTQYF; cdr3_nt: TGTGCCAGCAAGGCCCTAGCGGGGGGGGGTAGCACAGATACGCAGTATTTT
clone_size: medium-sized; v_call: TRBV27; j_call: TRBJ2-2; d_call: -; cdr3_aa: CASTPTPNTGELFF; cdr3_nt: TGTGCCAGCACCCCGACACCGAACACCGGGGAGCTGTTTTTT
clone_size: many; v_call: TRBV7-9; j_call: TRBJ1-1; d_call: -; cdr3_aa: CASSLDLRGTEAFF; cdr3_nt: TGTGCCAGCAGCCTGGACCTTAGAGGGACTGAAGCTTTCTTT
clone_size: many; v_call: TRBV27; j_call: TRBJ2-3; d_call: -; cdr3_aa: CASSFVGDTQYF; cdr3_nt: TGTGCCAGCAGTTTTGTCGGAGATACGCAGTATTTT
clone_size: many; v_call: TRBV9; j_call: TRBJ2-7; d_call: -; cdr3_aa: CASSVDRVSYEQYF; cdr3_nt: TGTGCCAGCAGCGTAGACAGGGTGTCCTACGAGCAGTACTTC
clone_size: few; v_call: TRBV19; j_call: TRBJ1-2; d_call: -; cdr3_aa: CASTNTLQVDYGYTF; cdr3_nt: TGTGCCAGTACCAATACCCTACAGGTTGACTATGGCTACACCTTC
clone_size: -; v_call: TRBV5-6; j_call: TRBJ1-3; d_call: -; cdr3_aa: CASSFWASGSTIYF; cdr3_nt: TGTGCCAGCAGCTTTTGGGCCTCTGGAAGCACCATATATTTT
clone_size: medium-sized; v_call: TRBV6-2/TRBV6-3; j_call: TRBJ2-2; d_call: -; cdr3_aa: CASRPTQGTGELFF; cdr3_nt: TGTGCCAGCAGACCTACACAGGGCACCGGGGAGCTGTTTTTT
clone_size: -; v_call: TRBV11-2; j_call: TRBJ2-3; d_call: -; cdr3_aa: CASRSPRAPDTQYF; cdr3_nt: TGTGCCAGCCGCTCGCCCAGGGCGCCGGATACGCAGTATTTT
clone_size: few; v_call: TRBV5-5; j_call: TRBJ2-7; d_call: -; cdr3_aa: CASSPSLASSSYEQYF; cdr3_nt: TGTGCCAGCAGCCCATCTCTAGCGTCGAGCTCCTACGAGCAGTACTTC
clone_size: medium-sized; v_call: TRBV7-2; j_call: TRBJ2-7; d_call: -; cdr3_aa: CASSPLGGEQYF; cdr3_nt: TGTGCCAGCAGCCCGCTCGGGGGCGAGCAGTACTTC
clone_size: medium-sized; v_call: TRBV3-1; j_call: TRBJ2-2; d_call: -; cdr3_aa: CASSQDPVGTGELFF; cdr3_nt: TGTGCCAGCAGCCAAGATCCCGTGGGAACCGGGGAGCTGTTTTTT
clone_size: few; v_call: TRBV7-2; j_call: TRBJ2-1; d_call: TRBD2; cdr3_aa: CASSRLAGGPEQFF; cdr3_nt: TGTGCCAGCAGCCGACTAGCGGGAGGCCCTGAGCAGTTCTTC
clone_size: many; v_call: TRBV29-1; j_call: TRBJ2-2; d_call: -; cdr3_aa: CSVGTLGELFF; cdr3_nt: TGCAGCGTTGGAACACTCGGGGAGCTGTTTTTT
clone_size: medium-sized; v_call: TRBV6-5; j_call: TRBJ2-2; d_call: -; cdr3_aa: CASSPTGRNTGELFF; cdr3_nt: TGTGCCAGCAGCCCGACTGGTAGGAACACCGGGGAGCTGTTTTTT
clone_size: few; v_call: TRBV11-2; j_call: TRBJ2-7; d_call: TRBD1; cdr3_aa: CASSSPDRHYEQYF; cdr3_nt: TGTGCCAGCAGCTCCCCGGACAGGCACTACGAGCAGTACTTC